The clone carrying this TCR beta chain showed up just once. This sample is part of a study of blood T cell repertoires in COVID-19. Study-wide context: COVID-19 samples from acute and convalescent phases originated in the United States, Italy and Spain. The cDNA or gDNA used as material had been derived from T cells, B-cell-depleted T cells, or PBMCs.

Methods used by the authors: Amplification of reference gene primers was used by the study to estimate nucleated cell counts. TCRdb's table, derived via immunoSEQ multiplex PCR, lists solely in-frame clones and lacks some. The DNA was the basis for D and trimming; V, J and clone size are from that table. The table shows roughly 100,000 clones, with about 88% occurring only once. Germline V lookup: CDR1 SGHVS, CDR2 FNYEAQ. After removal of 7 bases from V and 3 bases from J, the junction contained 14 bases not matched to a gene. The CDR3 consists of 18 residues. This clonotype originated in a man in his fifties with active or convalescent COVID-19. This rearrangement joins TRBV7-6 to TRBJ2-2; 10 nucleotides line up with TRBD1. Sequencing input: peripheral blood. The CDR3 sequence: CASTNKPGTGVDTGELFF. The DNA of the CDR3 is TGTGCCAGCACCAACAAACCGGGGACAGGGGTCGACACCGGGGAGCTGTTTTTT.